These 23 T cell receptor beta chains were all obtained from the same sample, sequenced in a study of T cells in Graves' hyperthyroidism and ophthalmopathy. RNA transcripts provided the source from which TCR beta CDR3 regions were amplified. In the first-round RT-PCR of the TCR CDR3, the HTBI primer set was used. TCRdb reanalysed the multiplex PCR reads using MiXCR and keeps one entry per CDR3 protein. The sample contains about 600,000 distinct CDR3 sequences, about 14% of which appear only once. The material sequenced was blood. Every receptor here comes from a woman aged 45-60 years with Graves' ophthalmopathy.

This clonotype was seen many times. V usage is TRBV20-1 and J usage is TRBJ2-1, with D possibly matching TRBD2 (6 bases). Germline assignment: CDR1 DFQATT and CDR2 SNEGSKA (reference sequence). This CDR3 spans 12 amino acids. Trimming removed 5 bases from V and 10 bases from J, with 15 bases in between. The chain's CDR3 is CSAPGEQAEQFF. In nucleotides, the CDR3 is TGCAGTGCTCCGGGGGAGCAGGCCGAGCAGTTCTTC.

The chain uses TRBV3-1 and TRBJ2-2; tentatively, D is TRBD1 (6 bases). CDR3 size: 14 residues. V lost 4 bases and J lost 5, with 11 bases in between. CDR1 LGHDT and CDR2 YNNKEL come from the germline V gene (reference sequence). The CDR3 sequence: CASSRPGVTGELFF. In DNA, the CDR3 is TGTGCCAGCAGCCGGCCAGGGGTAACCGGGGAGCTGTTTTTT.

CDR3 region: CASSKQGRGSPLHF. CDR3 nucleotides: TGCGCCAGCAGCAAGCAGGGTCGCGGTTCACCCCTCCACTTT. V is TRBV4-3 and J is TRBJ1-6; TRBD1 is a possible D gene (5 bases). The germline gives CDR1 LGHNA, CDR2 YSLEER. The CDR3 contains 14 residues. The ends were cut back, 5 bases at V and 9 bases at J, with 14 bases in the middle.

This clonotype was seen a few times. The conserved final phenylalanine or tryptophan is absent from the CDR3, which likely points to a read error. V is TRBV12-3 or TRBV12-4 and J is TRBJ2-1; tentative D call: TRBD1 (5 bases). With 6 bases removed from V and 0 bases from J, the gap between germline ends came to 12 bases. The CDR3 is made up of 15 amino acids. The chain's CDR3 is CASRKTGNSYNEQFL. In nucleotides, the CDR3 is TGTGCCAGCAGGAAAACAGGTAACTCCTACAATGAGCAGTTCCTC.

This clonotype was found many times. This chain uses TRBV28 with TRBJ1-2; 10 bases fit TRBD1. The CDR3 loop spans 15 amino acids. The germline V gene has CDR1 MDHEN and CDR2 SYDVKM. V shed 2 bases and J 6 bases; nucleotides not matched to a gene: 6. CDR3 DNA: TGTGCCAGCAGTTTAGAGGGACAGGGGATTGATGGCTACACCTTC. This translates into CASSLEGQGIDGYTF.

V and J are TRBV12-3 or TRBV12-4 and TRBJ1-5, with D unclear. This CDR3 is 11 amino acids long. With 2 bases removed from V and 7 bases from J, the gap between germline ends came to 3 bases. The CDR3 nucleotides read TGTGCCAGCAGTTTAAAACAGCCCCAGCATTTT. Encoded protein: CASSLKQPQHF.

This clonotype was picked up a small number of times. This chain joins TRBV3-1 and TRBJ2-3; 10 bases align to TRBD1. CDR1 LGHDT and CDR2 YNNKEL come from the germline V gene (reference sequence). V trimming: 1 base; J trimming: 7 bases; junction bases outside the gene matches: 8. The CDR3 contains 16 residues. CDR3 in DNA: TGTGCCAGCAGCCAAGGGCCGGGACAGGGGTTGAATACGCAGTATTTT. Protein product: CASSQGPGQGLNTQYF.

This clonotype has more than one count but fewer than ten. The chain couples TRBV20-1 to TRBJ2-1; D unclear. The V end was cut by 7 bases, the J end by 5 bases, with 18 bases between. The CDR3 length is 14 residues. CDR1 is DFQATT, CDR2 SNEGSKA, per germline (reference sequence). This CDR3 reads CSVFMRRHNNEQFF. The CDR3 coding sequence is TGCAGTGTCTTTATGCGGAGACACAACAATGAGCAGTTCTTC.

This clonotype was counted many times. The CDR3 DNA is TGTGCCACCAGTGATAGGACAGAATATGGCTACACCTTC. Translation gives CATSDRTEYGYTF. The V and J genes are TRBV24-1 and TRBJ1-2, with a weak D call TRBD1 (6 bases). Trimming cost V 3 bases and J 5 bases, with 9 bases left between them. Germline V gene data show CDR1 as KGHDR and CDR2 as SFDVKD. This CDR3 spans 13 amino acids.

This clonotype has just a few counts. This sequence may be a read error, since a much larger clone differs from it by one base. This rearrangement joins TRBV7-9 to TRBJ2-5; 7 bases align to TRBD2. Trimming cost V 1 base and J 5 bases; bases outside gene matches: 4. This CDR3 comprises 14 residues. Germline assignment: CDR1 SEHNR and CDR2 FQNEAQ (reference sequence). CDR3 bases: TGTGCCAGCAGCTTAGTTAGCGGGTTTGAGACCCAGTACTTC. Protein product: CASSLVSGFETQYF.

This clonotype was counted many times. The rearrangement joins TRBV7-9 to TRBJ2-5; D remains unclear. V was shortened by 8 bases and J by 5 bases, with 15 bases between the two germline ends. The CDR3 is 13 residues long. The germline V gene encodes CDR1 SEHNR and CDR2 FQNEAQ (reference sequence). The CDR3 loop reads CASRVSARETQYF. The CDR3 coding sequence is TGTGCCAGCCGCGTAAGCGCGCGGGAGACCCAGTACTTC.

This clonotype was recorded at least ten times. This chain uses TRBV12-3 or TRBV12-4 with TRBJ1-5; a possible D gene is TRBD1 (6 bases). Trimming shortened V by 0 bases and J by 4 bases, and 13 bases separated the two germline ends. The CDR3 length is 16 residues. The CDR3 region has the DNA TGTGCCAGCAGTTTAGCGCGTGGGAGGGGGAATCAGCCCCAGCATTTT. Protein product: CASSLARGRGNQPQHF.

CDR3 region: CASSQEREGATEAFF. The CDR3 bases are TGTGCCAGCAGCCAAGAGAGGGAGGGGGCTACTGAAGCTTTCTTT. The chain is built from TRBV4-2 and TRBJ1-1; 7 bases map to TRBD1. The CDR3 length is 15 residues. The V gene's germline CDR1 is LGHNA and CDR2 YNFKEQ. V lost 0 bases to trimming and J lost 5 bases; unmatched junction nucleotides: 6.

As to this clonotype: It may be a read error: a sequence one base away is much more abundant. The chain is built from TRBV12-3 or TRBV12-4 and TRBJ2-7, with 7 bases fitting TRBD1. The CDR3 totals 15 residues. CDR3 in DNA: TGTGCCAGCCCTCCCCTGACAGGGTGGTCCTACGAGCGGTACTTC. Translating it yields CASPPLTGWSYERYF.

This clonotype was observed at least ten times. The chain uses TRBV2 and TRBJ2-7; D gene ambiguous. This CDR3 is built from 12 residues. The germline V and J ends were trimmed by 1 base and 3 bases, with 4 bases remaining between them. Per germline, CDR1 SNHLY and CDR2 FYNNEI. CDR3 nucleotides: TGTGCCAGCAGTGAAGTCAACTACGAGCAGTACTTC. Its protein product is CASSEVNYEQYF.

The chain joins TRBV6-1 to TRBJ2-4; 11 bases are a match to TRBD2. Trimming cost V 2 bases and J 3 bases; bases outside gene matches: 12. Germline V gene sequence: CDR1 MNHNS, CDR2 SASEGT. CDR3 size: 19 residues. The CDR3 DNA follows: TGTGCCAGCAGTGAAAGGGAGTGGGGTAGCGGGAGGGGCAAAAACATTCAGTACTTC. Translating it yields CASSEREWGSGRGKNIQYF.

In its sample, this clonotype was seen many times. The rearrangement links TRBV20-1 to TRBJ2-5; TRBD1 matches at 9 bases. This CDR3 spans 14 amino acids. Germline V CDR1 and CDR2: DFQATT, SNEGSKA (reference sequence). Trimming removed 0 bases from V and 4 bases from J; junction bases left unmatched: 3. CDR3 coding DNA: TGCAGTGCTAGAGATAGGACAGGGGTAGAGACCCAGTACTTC. It translates to CSARDRTGVETQYF.

This clonotype occurred a few times. The chain carries TRBV27 and TRBJ2-5, with D uncertain. With 4 bases removed from V and 1 base from J, the gap between germline ends came to 10 bases. Per germline, CDR1 MNHEY and CDR2 SMNVEV (reference sequence). CDR3 length: 14 residues. CDR3 region: CASSSRALQETQYF. The CDR3 region has the DNA TGTGCCAGCAGTTCACGGGCCCTCCAAGAGACCCAGTACTTC.

This clonotype was detected many times. V gene TRBV11-2 combines with J gene TRBJ2-7; possibly TRBD1 for D (6 bases). Looked up from germline, CDR1 is SGHAT and CDR2 is FQNNGV. This CDR3 spans 13 amino acids. Between the trimmed V and J ends, which lost 1 base and 5 bases, there was a span of 9 bases. The CDR3 nucleotides read TGTGCCAGCAGCTTAGTCGGACAGAACGAGCAGTACTTC. Translated: CASSLVGQNEQYF.

This clonotype was observed a handful of times. V is TRBV5-1 and J is TRBJ1-1; no clear D. Deletions cut 4 bases from V and 3 bases from J, with 10 bases between. This CDR3 region has 13 residues. Germline-derived CDR1 and CDR2 are SGHRS and YFSETQ. The CDR3 here is CASSRLFDTEAFF. The CDR3 DNA reads TGCGCCAGCAGCCGGCTATTCGACACTGAAGCTTTCTTT.

This chain joins TRBV19 and TRBJ2-1, with TRBD2 matching over 7 bases. The V gene's germline CDR1 is LNHDA and CDR2 SQIVND (reference sequence). Trimming cost V 4 bases and J 9 bases; bases outside gene matches: 12. CDR3 length equals 15 residues. Here the CDR3 reads CASSTSSGPDGEQFF. The DNA of the CDR3 is TGTGCCAGTAGTACCTCTAGCGGACCGGACGGTGAGCAGTTCTTC.

This clonotype was detected many times. V usage is TRBV6-1 and J usage is TRBJ2-3, with TRBD2 matching 11 bases. After removal of 2 bases from V and 8 bases from J, the junction contained 6 bases not matched to a gene. The CDR3 is 15 amino acids. The germline V gene has CDR1 MNHNS and CDR2 SASEGT. For the CDR3, the DNA is TGTGCCAGCAGTGAACTAGCGGGAGGTCGGGGTACGCAGTATTTT. It codes for CASSELAGGRGTQYF.

The table lists this clonotype with many counts. V usage is TRBV2 and J usage is TRBJ1-5, with D maybe TRBD1 (5 bases). Trimming took off 7 bases at V and 3 bases at J, with 10 bases between the two ends. The CDR3 totals 13 residues. Germline V CDR1 and CDR2: SNHLY, FYNNEI. This chain's CDR3 is CASIRDFNQPQHF. In DNA form, the CDR3 reads TGTGCCAGCATACGGGACTTCAATCAGCCCCAGCATTTT.